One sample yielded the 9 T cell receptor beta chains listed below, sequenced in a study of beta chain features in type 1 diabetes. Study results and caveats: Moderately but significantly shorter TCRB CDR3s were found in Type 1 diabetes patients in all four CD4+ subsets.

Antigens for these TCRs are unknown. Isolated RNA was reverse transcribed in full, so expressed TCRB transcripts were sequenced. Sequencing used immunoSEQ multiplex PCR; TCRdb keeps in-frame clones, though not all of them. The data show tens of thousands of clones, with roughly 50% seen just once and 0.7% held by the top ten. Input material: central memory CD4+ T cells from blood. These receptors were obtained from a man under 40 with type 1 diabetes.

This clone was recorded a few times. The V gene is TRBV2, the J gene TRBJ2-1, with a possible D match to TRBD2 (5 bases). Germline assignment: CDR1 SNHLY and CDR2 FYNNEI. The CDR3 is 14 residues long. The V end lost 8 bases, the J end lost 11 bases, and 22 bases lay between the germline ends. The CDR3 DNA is TGTGCCAGCGGTTTGAGCGGCGGAAGGTATAAGCAGTTCTTC. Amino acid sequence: CASGLSGGRYKQFF.

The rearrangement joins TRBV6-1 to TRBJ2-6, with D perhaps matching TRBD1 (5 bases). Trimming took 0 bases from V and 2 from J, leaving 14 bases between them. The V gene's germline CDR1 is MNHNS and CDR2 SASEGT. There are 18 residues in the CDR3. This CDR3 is CASSEARRQLTGANVLTF. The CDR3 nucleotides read TGTGCCAGCAGTGAAGCGAGGAGACAGCTAACTGGGGCCAACGTCCTGACTTTC.

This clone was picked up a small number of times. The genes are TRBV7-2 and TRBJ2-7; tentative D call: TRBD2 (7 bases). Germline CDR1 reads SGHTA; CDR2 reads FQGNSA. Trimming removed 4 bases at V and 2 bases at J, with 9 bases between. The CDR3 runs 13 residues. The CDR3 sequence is CASSSGGPYEQYF. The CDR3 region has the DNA TGTGCCAGCAGCTCCGGGGGGCCCTACGAGCAGTACTTC.

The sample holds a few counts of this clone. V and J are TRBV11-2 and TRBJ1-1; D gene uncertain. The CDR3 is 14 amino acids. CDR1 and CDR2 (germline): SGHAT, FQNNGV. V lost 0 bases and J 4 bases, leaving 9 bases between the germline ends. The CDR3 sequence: CASSLDAGSTEAFF. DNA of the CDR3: TGTGCCAGCAGCTTAGATGCAGGTAGCACTGAAGCTTTCTTT.

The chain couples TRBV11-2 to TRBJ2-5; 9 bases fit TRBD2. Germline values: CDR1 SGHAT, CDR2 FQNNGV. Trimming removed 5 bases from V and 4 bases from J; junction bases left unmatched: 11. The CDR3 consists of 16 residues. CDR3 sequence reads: CASSPRGLARRETQYF. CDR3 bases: TGTGCCAGCAGCCCACGGGGACTAGCACGTCGAGAGACCCAGTACTTC.

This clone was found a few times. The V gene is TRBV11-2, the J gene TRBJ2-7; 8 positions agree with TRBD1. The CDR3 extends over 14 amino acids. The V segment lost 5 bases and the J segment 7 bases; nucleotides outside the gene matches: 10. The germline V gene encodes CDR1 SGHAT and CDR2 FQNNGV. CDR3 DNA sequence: TGTGCCAGCAGCAGACAGGGGACAGAGCTGGAGCAGTACTTC. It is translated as CASSRQGTELEQYF.

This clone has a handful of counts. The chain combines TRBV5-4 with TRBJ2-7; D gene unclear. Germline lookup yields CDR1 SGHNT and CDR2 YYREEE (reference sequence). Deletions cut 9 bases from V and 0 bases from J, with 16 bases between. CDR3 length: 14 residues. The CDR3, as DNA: TGTGCCAACTCGAGTGCTCCTAACTCCTACGAGCAGTACTTC. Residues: CANSSAPNSYEQYF. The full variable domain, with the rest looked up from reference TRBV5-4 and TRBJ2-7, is ETGVTQSPTHLIKTRGQQVTLRCSSQSGHNTVSWYQQALGQGPQFIFQYYREEENGRGNFPPRFSGLQFPNYSSELNVNALELDDSALYLCANSSAPNSYEQYFGPGTRLTVT.

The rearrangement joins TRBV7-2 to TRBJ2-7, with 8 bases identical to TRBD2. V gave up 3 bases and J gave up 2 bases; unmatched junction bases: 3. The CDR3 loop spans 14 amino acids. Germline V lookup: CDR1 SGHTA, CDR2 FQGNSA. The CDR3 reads CASSLGLGAYEQYF. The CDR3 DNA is TGTGCCAGCAGCTTGGGACTAGGTGCCTACGAGCAGTACTTC.

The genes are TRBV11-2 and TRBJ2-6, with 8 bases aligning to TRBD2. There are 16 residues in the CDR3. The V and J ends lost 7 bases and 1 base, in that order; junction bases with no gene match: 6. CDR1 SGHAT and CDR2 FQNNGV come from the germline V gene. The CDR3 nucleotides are TGTGCCAGCAATTCCGGGACTAGTTCTGGGGCCAACGTCCTGACTTTC. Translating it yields CASNSGTSSGANVLTF.